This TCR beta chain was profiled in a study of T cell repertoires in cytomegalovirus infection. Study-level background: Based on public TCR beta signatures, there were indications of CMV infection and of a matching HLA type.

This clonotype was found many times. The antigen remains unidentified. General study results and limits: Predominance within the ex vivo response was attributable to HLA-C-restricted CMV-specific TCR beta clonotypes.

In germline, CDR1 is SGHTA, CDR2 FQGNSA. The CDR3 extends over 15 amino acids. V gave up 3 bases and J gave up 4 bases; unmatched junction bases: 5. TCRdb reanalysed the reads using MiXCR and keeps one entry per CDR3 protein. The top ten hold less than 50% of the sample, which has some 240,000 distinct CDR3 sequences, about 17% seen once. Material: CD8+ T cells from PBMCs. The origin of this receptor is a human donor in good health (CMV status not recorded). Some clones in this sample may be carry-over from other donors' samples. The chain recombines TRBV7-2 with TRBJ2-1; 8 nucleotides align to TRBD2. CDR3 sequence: CASSFAGGSYNEQFF. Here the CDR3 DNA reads TGTGCCAGCAGCTTTGCGGGGGGCTCTTACAATGAGCAGTTCTTC.